A selection of T cell receptor beta chains follows, all from one sample in a study of response to subunit inactivated influenza vaccine. TCRdb fed the RT-PCR reads into MiXCR, producing one record per CDR3 protein. The sample includes under 850,000 distinct CDR3 sequences, approximately 17% of them seen just once. Material: PBMCs from blood, obtained 5 days after vaccination. These TCRs come from a man aged 50 to 59 who received an inactivated influenza vaccine. CDR3s leave out the opening cysteine and the closing phenylalanine or tryptophan. The D gene is left open where the match is weak.

v_gene	j_gene	d_gene	CDR3aa
TRBV10-3	TRBJ2-5	TRBD1	AISAGTGQRTRETQY
TRBV5-1	TRBJ1-1	TRBD1	ASSLGTGLNTEAF
TRBV20-1	TRBJ2-3	NA	SASAGYRTDTQY
TRBV5-1	TRBJ2-7	NA	ASSLGSRVSSYEQY
TRBV7-3	TRBJ2-1	NA	ASSSTGGAPNEQF
TRBV29-1	TRBJ2-3	TRBD1	SVSGTGGTDTQY
TRBV7-2	TRBJ1-1	NA	ASSSTTHKAF
TRBV28	TRBJ1-5	TRBD1	ASGIGQGGNQPQH
TRBV5-1	TRBJ2-7	TRBD1	ASSLGTGNHEQY
TRBV10-3	TRBJ2-5	NA	AISEALAQETQY
TRBV6-1	TRBJ1-2	NA	ASSATAGYGYT
TRBV4-1	TRBJ2-5	TRBD2	ASSQEGLAGLQETQY
TRBV30	TRBJ2-7	TRBD1	ACSGDRVAEQY
TRBV7-6	TRBJ2-7	TRBD1	ASSPTGTGNYEQY
TRBV13	TRBJ2-1	TRBD2	ASSLGAGGNYNEQF
TRBV6-6	TRBJ2-7	NA	ASSEEGDEQY
TRBV20-1	TRBJ1-4	NA	SGGQGREKLF
TRBV10-3	TRBJ2-3	TRBD1	AIRGQGGDTQY
TRBV10-3	TRBJ2-7	NA	AIRGQSDAQQY
TRBV6-2/TRBV6-3	TRBJ1-5	NA	ASSYGPGQPQH
TRBV7-9	TRBJ2-2	NA	ASIPRQGGVTGELF
TRBV28	TRBJ2-3	TRBD2	ASSLLSSGGIDTQY
TRBV11-2	TRBJ1-1	TRBD1	ASSLNPGTGNTEAF
TRBV29-1	TRBJ2-1	NA	SAKSGVLYNEQF
TRBV6-5	TRBJ2-5	TRBD1	ASSYSTGGRETQY
TRBV7-3	TRBJ2-5	NA	ASSLRPGETQY
TRBV20-1	TRBJ1-5	NA	SAAGQLNQPQH
TRBV20-1	TRBJ2-1	NA	SADTNSREQF
TRBV5-1	TRBJ2-3	NA	ASSLAAVPSTDTQY
TRBV28	TRBJ2-2	NA	ASSLYRGGTGELF
TRBV18	TRBJ1-1	NA	ASSPPQAGTNTEAF
TRBV29-1	TRBJ2-7	NA	SVLLVGEQY
TRBV5-1	TRBJ2-5	TRBD1	ASSNGQGGSETQY
TRBV15	TRBJ2-7	NA	ATSRGTPYEQY
TRBV11-2	TRBJ2-7	TRBD2	ASSSLEGTSAHEQY
TRBV25-1	TRBJ2-1	NA	ASELRAWGNEQF
TRBV29-1	TRBJ2-7	NA	SVERAGSSYEQY
TRBV6-5	TRBJ2-5	NA	ASSYASDGRGETQY
TRBV20-1	TRBJ2-7	TRBD2	SASPLSGSYEQY
TRBV5-1	TRBJ2-2	NA	ASSLEGFVTGELF
TRBV19	TRBJ2-2	NA	ASKQEPITGELF
TRBV12-3/TRBV12-4	TRBJ1-2	TRBD1	ASSRTGRNYGYT
TRBV12-3/TRBV12-4	TRBJ1-4	NA	ASSLKGRNEKLF
TRBV24-1	TRBJ2-5	NA	ATSDSLMKETQY
TRBV3-1	TRBJ2-7	NA	ASSQVIGAYEQY
TRBV7-2	TRBJ2-7	TRBD2	ASSSLLAGDYEQY
TRBV6-2/TRBV6-3	TRBJ2-7	NA	ASSYSTYEQY
TRBV6-6	TRBJ2-7	NA	ASSPQALGEQY
TRBV6-1	TRBJ1-6	TRBD1	ASNLGQGTPSPLH
TRBV5-1	TRBJ2-7	NA	ATPYGVDSYEQY
TRBV4-1	TRBJ2-7	TRBD1	ASSRPGQGVHEQY
TRBV2	TRBJ1-1	NA	ASGGEMNTEAF
TRBV15	TRBJ2-3	TRBD1	ATSSHPTGGQY
TRBV7-2	TRBJ2-7	NA	ASSLTGDRRGLEQY
TRBV20-1	TRBJ2-5	TRBD2	SAIPGLAGVAETQY